This T cell receptor (beta chain) was observed in a study of OX40 agonist ivuxolimab in advanced cancers. V lost 4 bases and J lost 0, with 13 bases in between. Germline V gene sequence: CDR1 LGHNA, CDR2 YSLEER. The CDR3 is 15 residues long. Sequencing was performed with immunoSEQ multiplex PCR; in TCRdb, only in-frame clones are kept and a portion is missing. Among 45,000 to 55,000 clones, around 84% were seen once, and the ten largest hold under 2%. This clonotype was sampled from an adult with an advanced solid tumor such as melanoma, head and neck, liver or kidney cancer. The input for sequencing was CD4+ or CD8+ T cells sorted from blood, taken in a trial of the OX40 agonist ivuxolimab. The chain employs TRBV4-3 and TRBJ2-7, with D possibly being TRBD1 (6 bases). The CDR3 nucleotides are TGCGCCAGCAGCCGGGACACCGCGAGCTCCTACGAGCAGTACTTC. Its translation is CASSRDTASSYEQYF.